This T cell receptor beta chain originates from a study of blood T cell repertoires in COVID-19. The germline V gene encodes CDR1 MDHEN and CDR2 SYDVKM. This CDR3 region has 15 residues. The ends lost 5 bases at V and 1 base at J; junction bases unmatched: 6. Assay used: immunoSEQ multiplex PCR; TCRdb lists only in-frame clones, some missing. This sample has roughly 270,000 clones, with around 90% found just once. Sequences were obtained from peripheral blood. V is TRBV28 and J is TRBJ1-1; TRBD1 matches at 8 bases. The TCR originated in a young man with active or convalescent COVID-19. CDR3 protein: CASSRPGGENTEAFF. Written as DNA, the CDR3 is TGTGCCAGCAGTCGTCCAGGGGGCGAGAACACTGAAGCTTTCTTT.